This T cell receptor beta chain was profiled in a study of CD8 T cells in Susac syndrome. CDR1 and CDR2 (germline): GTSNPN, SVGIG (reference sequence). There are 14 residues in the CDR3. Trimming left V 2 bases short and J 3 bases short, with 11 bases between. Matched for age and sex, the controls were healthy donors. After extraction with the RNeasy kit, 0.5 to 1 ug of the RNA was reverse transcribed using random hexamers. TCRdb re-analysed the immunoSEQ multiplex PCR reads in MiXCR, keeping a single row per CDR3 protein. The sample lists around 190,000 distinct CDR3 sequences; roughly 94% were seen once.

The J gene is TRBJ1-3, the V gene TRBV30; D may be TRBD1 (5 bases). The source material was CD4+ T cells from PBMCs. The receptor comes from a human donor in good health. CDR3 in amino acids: CAWSPQGLGNTIYF. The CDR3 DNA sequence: TGTGCCTGGAGTCCTCAGGGACTTGGAAACACCATATATTTT.